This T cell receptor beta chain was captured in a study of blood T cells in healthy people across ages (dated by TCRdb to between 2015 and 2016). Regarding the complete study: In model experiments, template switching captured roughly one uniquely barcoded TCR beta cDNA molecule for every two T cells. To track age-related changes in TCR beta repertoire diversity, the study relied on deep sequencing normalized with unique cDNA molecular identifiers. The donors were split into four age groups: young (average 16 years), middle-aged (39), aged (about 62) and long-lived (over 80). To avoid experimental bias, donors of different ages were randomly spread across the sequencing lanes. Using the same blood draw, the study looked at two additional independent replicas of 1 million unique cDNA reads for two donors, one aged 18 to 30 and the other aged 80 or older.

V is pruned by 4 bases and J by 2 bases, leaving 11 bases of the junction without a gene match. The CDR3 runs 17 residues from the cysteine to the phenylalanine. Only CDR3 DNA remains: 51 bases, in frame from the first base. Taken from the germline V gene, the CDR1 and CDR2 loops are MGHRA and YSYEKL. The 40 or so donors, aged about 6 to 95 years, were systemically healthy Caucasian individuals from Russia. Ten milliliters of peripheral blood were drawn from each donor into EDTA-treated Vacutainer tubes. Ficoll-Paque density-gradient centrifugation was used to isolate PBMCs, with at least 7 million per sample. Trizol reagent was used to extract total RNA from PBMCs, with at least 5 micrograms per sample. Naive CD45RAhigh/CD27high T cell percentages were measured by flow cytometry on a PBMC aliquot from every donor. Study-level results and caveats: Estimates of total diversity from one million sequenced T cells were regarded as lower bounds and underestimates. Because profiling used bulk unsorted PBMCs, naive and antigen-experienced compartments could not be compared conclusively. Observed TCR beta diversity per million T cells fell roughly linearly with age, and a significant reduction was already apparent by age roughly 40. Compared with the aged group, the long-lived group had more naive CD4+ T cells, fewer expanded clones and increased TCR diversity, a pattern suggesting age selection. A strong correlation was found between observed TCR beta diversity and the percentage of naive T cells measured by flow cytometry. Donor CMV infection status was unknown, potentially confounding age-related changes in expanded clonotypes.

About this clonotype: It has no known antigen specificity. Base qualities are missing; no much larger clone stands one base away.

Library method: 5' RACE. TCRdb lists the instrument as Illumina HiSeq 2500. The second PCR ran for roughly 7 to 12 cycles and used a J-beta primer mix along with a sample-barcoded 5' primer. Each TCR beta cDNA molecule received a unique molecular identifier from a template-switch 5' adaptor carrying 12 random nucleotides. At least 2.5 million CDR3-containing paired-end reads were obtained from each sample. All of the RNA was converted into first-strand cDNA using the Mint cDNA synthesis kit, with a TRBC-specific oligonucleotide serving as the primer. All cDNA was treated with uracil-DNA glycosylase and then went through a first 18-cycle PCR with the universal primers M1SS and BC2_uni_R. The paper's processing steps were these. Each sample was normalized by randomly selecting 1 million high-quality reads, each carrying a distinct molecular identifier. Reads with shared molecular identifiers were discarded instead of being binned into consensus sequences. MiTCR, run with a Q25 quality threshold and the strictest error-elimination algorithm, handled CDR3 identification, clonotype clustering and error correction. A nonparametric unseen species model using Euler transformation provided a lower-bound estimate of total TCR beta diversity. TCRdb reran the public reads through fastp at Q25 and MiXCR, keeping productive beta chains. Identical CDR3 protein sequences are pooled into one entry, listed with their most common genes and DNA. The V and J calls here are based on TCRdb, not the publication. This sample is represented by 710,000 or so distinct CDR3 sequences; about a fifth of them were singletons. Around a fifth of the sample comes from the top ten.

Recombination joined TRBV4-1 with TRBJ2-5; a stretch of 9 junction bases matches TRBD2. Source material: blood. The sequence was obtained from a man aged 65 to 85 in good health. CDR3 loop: CASSRNQGLARQETQYF. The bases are TGCGCCAGCAGCCGAAACCAGGGACTAGCTCGGCAAGAGACCCAGTACTTC.